These T cell receptor beta chains were read from a single sample in a study of cytomegalovirus exposure and HLA in healthy donors. Some clones are missing from TCRdb's copy, which holds only in-frame ones; the method was immunoSEQ multiplex PCR. Among 130,000 to 150,000 clones listed, about 89% were seen once. Sample: PBMCs. All receptors come from a man aged 18-30 years in good health and CMV-seronegative. Both conserved end residues are trimmed from each CDR3. Each record gives: D gene, J gene, V gene, CDR3 protein. The D gene is left open where the match is weak.

TRBD2 | TRBJ2-1 | TRBV10-2 | ATGLAGSYNEQF
TRBD1 | TRBJ1-5 | TRBV9 | AYGTGDYQPQH
. | TRBJ2-1 | TRBV7-8 | ASSTTRVAPNEQF
TRBD2 | TRBJ2-3 | TRBV5-1 | ASSPSPGLDGDTQY
. | TRBJ1-5 | TRBV19 | ASSPRGQGNQPQH
. | TRBJ2-2 | TRBV9 | ASSDSSVHGELF
. | TRBJ1-5 | TRBV30 | AWSLLSNQPQH
. | TRBJ2-2 | TRBV9 | ASSLYNREGPGELF
TRBD1 | TRBJ2-1 | TRBV7-9 | ASDTGVYYNEQF
. | TRBJ2-6 | TRBV6-1 | ASTKQGAGANVLT
. | TRBJ1-2 | TRBV10-3 | AISGRLLEQGVTYGYT
. | TRBJ2-7 | TRBV27 | ASRTPSSYEQY
TRBD1 | TRBJ2-7 | TRBV5-1 | ASSLRGGNYEQY
. | TRBJ2-1 | TRBV11-2 | ASSLGRRTEVTGYEQF
. | TRBJ2-7 | TRBV6-1 | ASSASGGSSYEQY
. | TRBJ1-2 | TRBV2 | ASSGLGYT
. | TRBJ1-5 | TRBV7-2 | ASSFPGQRNQPQH
TRBD2 | TRBJ2-3 | TRBV11-2 | ASNHRPGGQEDTQY
TRBD2 | TRBJ2-5 | TRBV5-4 | ASSSGTSGETQY
. | TRBJ2-1 | TRBV5-8 | ASSLSSSSYNEQF
TRBD1 | TRBJ2-5 | TRBV7-9 | ASSLSDGTDQETQY
. | TRBJ1-3 | TRBV29-1 | SVEGKGRNTIY
. | TRBJ2-2 | TRBV5-6 | ASTRRNRNTGELF
. | TRBJ2-7 | TRBV10-3 | AISGDKDTSYEQY
TRBD1 | TRBJ1-2 | TRBV25-1 | ASRGTGTGNYGYT
. | TRBJ1-2 | TRBV21-1 | ASPRWGLGYGYT
TRBD1 | TRBJ2-1 | TRBV5-4 | ASSFRDRGAYNEQF
. | TRBJ2-7 | TRBV19 | ASSIQGSYEQY
. | TRBJ1-2 | TRBV9 | ASSVDAGFNRGYT